The next 31 T cell receptor beta chains were all read from a single sample in a study of technical replicates of blood from a handful of donors (dated by TCRdb to about 2017). Libraries were constructed by the immunoSEQ multiplex PCR assay. TCRdb stores this immuneACCESS table with in-frame sequences only. Part of the clones is absent; in the studies checked, under half of the shortfall reflects unresolved V genes, and no reason is known for the rest. The sample table lists 75,000 to 90,000 clones, 96% of them with a count of one. 0.3% to 0.35% of the sample goes to the ten largest clones. Sequenced: T cells isolated from PBMCs. These receptor sequences come from a human donor in good health.

The chain combines TRBV6-4 with TRBJ1-1, with TRBD1 identical over 7 bases. CDR3 length: 16 amino acids. Per germline, CDR1 MRHNA and CDR2 SNTAGT. Trimming cost V 4 bases and J 0 bases; bases outside gene matches: 8. CDR3: CASSGLTGLVNTEAFF. CDR3 in DNA: TGTGCCAGCAGTGGCCTGACAGGGCTGGTGAACACTGAAGCTTTCTTT.

V usage is TRBV19 and J usage is TRBJ1-2, with D tentatively TRBD1 (6 bases). V was pared by 6 bases and J by 8 bases, with 19 bases between. The germline gives CDR1 LNHDA, CDR2 SQIVND (reference sequence). The CDR3 has 14 amino acids. CDR3 sequence (DNA): TGTGCCAGTAGCCCCTTGGGGGGGGCGGGCGGCTACACCTTC. As protein: CASSPLGGAGGYTF.

J is TRBJ2-5 and V is TRBV4-2; TRBD2 aligns across 7 bases. Unmatched junction bases numbered 21, after V lost 0 bases and J lost 5 bases. This CDR3 contains 20 residues. Germline loops: CDR1 LGHNA, CDR2 YNFKEQ. CDR3 in amino acids: CASSQDGYDGSGLVFETQYF. The CDR3 DNA sequence: TGTGCCAGCAGCCAAGATGGTTATGATGGGTCAGGACTAGTTTTTGAGACCCAGTACTTC.

The V call is TRBV28, the J call TRBJ2-7; TRBD2 matches 8 bases. Germline CDR1 reads MDHEN; CDR2 reads SYDVKM. This CDR3 has 14 residues. V was pared by 2 bases and J by 9 bases, with 9 bases of the junction left unmatched. The DNA for the CDR3 is TGTGCCAGCAGTTTACGGACTAGCCACGGGGGGCAGTACTTC. Amino acids: CASSLRTSHGGQYF. Variable domain in full (rest from reference TRBV28 and TRBJ2-7): DVKVTQSSRYLVKRTGEKVFLECVQDMDHENMFWYRQDPGLGLRLIYFSYDVKMKEKGDIPEGYSVSREKKERFSLILESASTNQTSMYLCASSLRTSHGGQYFGPGTRLTVT.

The chain combines TRBV6-5 with TRBJ1-4; D not certain. CDR3 length: 15 residues. V shed 6 bases and J shed 4 bases, with 15 bases lying between them. Germline loops: CDR1 MNHEY, CDR2 SVGAGI. The CDR3 is CASRPTGSVNEKLFF. DNA of the CDR3: TGTGCCAGCAGACCTACGGGAAGTGTTAATGAAAAACTGTTTTTT.

The V call is TRBV27, the J call TRBJ2-3; TRBD1 aligns across 7 bases. The J segment lost 2 bases and the V segment lost 1 base, leaving 6 bases of the junction unmatched. Germline V gene lookup returns CDR1 MNHEY and CDR2 SMNVEV (reference sequence). This CDR3 is built from 16 residues. As DNA, the CDR3 is TGTGCCAGCAGTTTATTACTGACAGGGTACACAGATACGCAGTATTTT. Its protein product is CASSLLLTGYTDTQYF.

J is TRBJ2-7 and V is TRBV30, with D maybe TRBD1 (6 bases). Germline CDR1 reads GTSNPN; CDR2 reads SVGIG (reference sequence). The CDR3 contains 13 residues. Trimming took 1 base from V and 3 from J, leaving 10 bases between them. This CDR3 reads CAWSDRVFYEQYF. CDR3 coding DNA: TGTGCCTGGAGTGACAGGGTCTTCTACGAGCAGTACTTC.

This rearrangement joins TRBV6-5 to TRBJ2-2, with D possibly matching TRBD1 (5 bases). Germline loops: CDR1 MNHEY, CDR2 SVGAGI. V lost 7 bases, J lost 0 bases, and 9 bases lay in between. The CDR3 totals 14 residues. Written as DNA, the CDR3 is TGTGCCAGCATCAGGGCATCGAACACCGGGGAGCTGTTTTTT. It encodes CASIRASNTGELFF.

The chain joins TRBV6-6 to TRBJ1-5; no definite D call. The CDR3 spans 14 residues. Germline V gene data show CDR1 as MNHNY and CDR2 as SVGAGI (reference sequence). V was clipped by 2 bases and J by 0 bases, with 5 bases between them. Here the CDR3 reads CASSYHGSNQPQHF. In DNA, the CDR3 is TGTGCCAGCAGTTACCACGGTAGCAATCAGCCCCAGCATTTT.

This clone appeared a single time. The chain recombines TRBV6-1 with TRBJ1-3; TRBD1 agrees at 7 bases. V dropped 3 bases and J dropped 2; count of bases not matched to a gene: 4. This CDR3 is built from 15 residues. From germline, CDR1 is MNHNS and CDR2 SASEGT. This chain's CDR3 is CASSDRGQAGNTIYF. As DNA, the CDR3 is TGTGCCAGCAGTGACCGAGGACAGGCTGGAAACACCATATATTTT.

The chain employs TRBV6-5 and TRBJ2-1; TRBD2 agrees at 9 bases. The CDR3 contains 15 residues. The germline CDR1 and CDR2 sequences are MNHEY and SVGAGI. Trimming removed 6 bases from V and 6 bases from J; junction bases left unmatched: 9. CDR3 in DNA: TGTGCCAGCAGCGTAGCGGGAGAGTATACCAATGAGCAGTTCTTC. It encodes CASSVAGEYTNEQFF.

The chain combines TRBV6-5 with TRBJ1-5; the D is unclear. The V gene lost 6 bases and the J gene lost 10 bases, with 22 bases spanning the gap. The germline gives CDR1 MNHEY, CDR2 SVGAGI. This CDR3 region has 15 residues. In DNA form, the CDR3 reads TGTGCCAGCAGAAGAGGGCTAGCCTCGGTTGAACCCCAGCATTTT. The encoded protein is CASRRGLASVEPQHF.

The chain employs TRBV29-1 and TRBJ2-2, with 7 bases aligning to TRBD1. Germline V gene lookup returns CDR1 SQVTM and CDR2 ANQGSEA. V dropped 7 bases and J dropped 0; count of bases not matched to a gene: 5. This CDR3 contains 14 residues. The CDR3 loop is CSAQTGTNTGELFF. CDR3 nucleotides: TGCAGCGCCCAGACAGGGACGAACACCGGGGAGCTGTTTTTT.

The V gene is TRBV19, the J gene TRBJ1-1, with 9 bases identical to TRBD1. Unmatched junction bases numbered 7, after V lost 4 bases and J lost 4 bases. From germline, CDR1 is LNHDA and CDR2 SQIVND (reference sequence). The CDR3 consists of 15 residues. In nucleotides, the CDR3 is TGTGCCAGTAGTACGAGACAGGGGGTAGGCACTGAAGCTTTCTTT. Translating it yields CASSTRQGVGTEAFF.

The J gene is TRBJ2-1, the V gene TRBV28; 8 positions match TRBD1. In germline, CDR1 is MDHEN, CDR2 SYDVKM. This CDR3 is built from 15 residues. J gave up 7 bases and V 2 bases, and 7 bases lay outside the gene matches. The DNA of the CDR3 is TGTGCCAGCAGTTTACCCCAGGGGGCTGGTAATGAGCAGTTCTTC. This encodes CASSLPQGAGNEQFF.

This sequence joins TRBV5-4 and TRBJ1-1; 7 nucleotides align to TRBD1. The CDR3 loop spans 15 amino acids. V lost 0 bases to trimming and J lost 5 bases; unmatched junction nucleotides: 7. Germline values: CDR1 SGHNT, CDR2 YYREEE (reference sequence). The CDR3 is CASSLGASGGTEAFF. As DNA, the CDR3 is TGTGCCAGCAGCTTGGGAGCTTCAGGGGGAACTGAAGCTTTCTTT.

The chain uses TRBV10-3 and TRBJ2-1; 12 nucleotides line up with TRBD1. The CDR3 has 14 residues. The trim removed 6 bases at V and 5 bases at J, leaving 2 bases unmatched. Germline V gives CDR1 ENHRY, CDR2 SYGVKD. The chain's CDR3 is CAIRGTGGNNEQFF. The CDR3, as DNA: TGTGCCATCAGAGGGACAGGGGGCAACAATGAGCAGTTCTTC.

The rearrangement uses TRBV11-3 and TRBJ1-2; the match to TRBD1 covers 7 bases. CDR3 size: 14 residues. Per the germline V gene, CDR1 is SGHNT and CDR2 is YENEEA. The trim removed 5 bases at V and 3 bases at J, leaving 6 bases unmatched. The CDR3 spells CASSPRTGYYGYTF. The CDR3 nucleotides are TGTGCCAGCAGCCCACGGACAGGCTACTATGGCTACACCTTC.

The chain links TRBV5-5 to TRBJ1-2, with a weak D call TRBD1 (6 bases). This CDR3 comprises 13 residues. V lost 5 bases, J lost 5 bases, and 13 bases lay in between. Looked up from germline, CDR1 is SGHKS and CDR2 is YYEKEE (reference sequence). CDR3 protein: CASSSGDWYGYTF. The CDR3 nucleotides read TGTGCCAGCAGTTCAGGGGATTGGTATGGCTACACCTTC. Full variable domain (rest looked up from reference TRBV5-5 and TRBJ1-2): DAGVTQSPTHLIKTRGQQVTLRCSPISGHKSVSWYQQVLGQGPQFIFQYYEKEERGRGNFPDRFSARQFPNYSSELNVNALLLGDSALYLCASSSGDWYGYTFGSGTRLTVV.

V usage is TRBV6-1 and J usage is TRBJ2-7, with TRBD1 matching over 9 bases. The CDR3 contains 14 residues. With 8 bases clipped from V and 5 bases from J, the junction kept 10 bases outside the gene matches. Per the germline V gene, CDR1 is MNHNS and CDR2 is SASEGT. The DNA of the CDR3 is TGTGCCAGCGGAGGGGACAGGGAGCGCGACGAGCAGTACTTC. Encoded protein: CASGGDRERDEQYF.

This clone was counted a single time. The chain couples TRBV5-5 to TRBJ2-1; 8 bases match TRBD1. CDR3 length equals 14 residues. Per germline, CDR1 SGHKS and CDR2 YYEKEE (reference sequence). The V and J ends lost 3 bases and 7 bases, in that order; junction bases with no gene match: 6. The CDR3 region has the DNA TGTGCCAGCAGCTCGGGACAGGTTAAGAATGAGCAGTTCTTC. Residues: CASSSGQVKNEQFF.

V gene TRBV6-4 combines with J gene TRBJ1-2, with D hard to call. From germline, CDR1 is MRHNA and CDR2 SNTAGT. V was cut by 7 bases and J by 14 bases, with 11 bases left in between. The CDR3 sequence is 9 residues long. The CDR3 loop is CASITGKTF. CDR3 DNA: TGTGCCAGCATTACGGGGAAAACCTTC.

The chain is built from TRBV10-3 and TRBJ1-5, with TRBD1 matching 7 bases. Germline V gene lookup returns CDR1 ENHRY and CDR2 SYGVKD. V trimming: 3 bases; J trimming: 7 bases; junction bases outside the gene matches: 6. There are 14 residues in the CDR3. CDR3 loop: CAISDPAQGQPQHF. CDR3 DNA: TGTGCCATCAGTGATCCCGCACAGGGGCAGCCCCAGCATTTT.

This clone has just one count. The chain employs TRBV11-3 and TRBJ2-5; possibly TRBD1 for D (6 bases). The CDR3 spans 14 residues. Germline CDR1 and CDR2: SGHNT and YENEEA. V was pared by 5 bases and J by 4 bases, with 14 bases between. Here the CDR3 reads CASSLKTGTETQYF. In DNA form, the CDR3 reads TGTGCCAGCAGCCTAAAGACAGGCACAGAGACCCAGTACTTC.

The V gene is TRBV5-5, the J gene TRBJ2-3; perhaps TRBD2 as D (5 bases). Trimming shortened V by 1 base and J by 5 bases, and 14 bases separated the two germline ends. In germline, CDR1 is SGHKS, CDR2 YYEKEE (reference sequence). The CDR3 contains 15 residues. CDR3 nucleotides: TGTGCCAGCAGCTTGTTCACGGTCGCGGGAGATACGCAGTATTTT. Amino acids: CASSLFTVAGDTQYF.

This chain uses TRBV9 with TRBJ1-2, with 10 positions matching TRBD1. V lost 3 bases, J lost 6 bases, and 5 bases stayed unmatched. Germline V lookup: CDR1 SGDLS, CDR2 YYNGEE. The CDR3 covers 14 residues. DNA for the CDR3: TGTGCCAGCAGCGAGAGACAGGGGGCCGATGGCTACACCTTC. This sequence encodes CASSERQGADGYTF.

The CDR3 reads CASSQDLAGGPYEQYF. As DNA, the CDR3 is TGTGCCAGCAGCCAAGATCTAGCGGGAGGGCCCTACGAGCAGTACTTC. The chain carries TRBV4-2 and TRBJ2-7, with TRBD2 matching over 12 bases. V shed 0 bases, J shed 2 bases, and the junction held 2 bases outside the gene matches. Germline V lookup: CDR1 LGHNA, CDR2 YNFKEQ. This CDR3 is built from 16 residues.

The rearrangement joins TRBV4-1 to TRBJ2-7, with D uncertain. The germline gives CDR1 MGHRA, CDR2 YSYEKL. Trimming stripped 0 bases from V and 2 bases from J, with 20 bases between. This CDR3 spans 18 amino acids. The CDR3 reads CASSQELIYADSTYEQYF. The CDR3 DNA is TGCGCCAGCAGCCAAGAGCTAATCTACGCCGATTCTACCTACGAGCAGTACTTC.

This chain uses TRBV6-5 with TRBJ2-2; no firm D call. Trimming cost V 0 bases and J 5 bases, with 7 bases left between them. CDR1 MNHEY and CDR2 SVGAGI come from the germline V gene. The CDR3 consists of 14 residues. DNA of the CDR3: TGTGCCAGCAGTTACTCCCCTAATACCGGGGAGCTGTTTTTT. Its translation: CASSYSPNTGELFF.

The chain is built from TRBV4-2 and TRBJ2-7; 9 nucleotides align to TRBD2. Germline CDR1 reads LGHNA; CDR2 reads YNFKEQ. The CDR3 contains 15 residues. V gave up 4 bases and J gave up 0 bases; unmatched junction bases: 4. The DNA for the CDR3 is TGTGCCAGCAGCCCCTCTAGCGGGGTCTCCTACGAGCAGTACTTC. Amino acid sequence: CASSPSSGVSYEQYF.

The chain carries TRBV5-5 and TRBJ1-1, with D possibly matching TRBD1 (5 bases). Germline V gene data show CDR1 as SGHKS and CDR2 as YYEKEE (reference sequence). This CDR3 is 11 amino acids long. With 3 bases removed from V and 11 bases from J, the gap between germline ends came to 11 bases. The CDR3 region has the DNA TGTGCCAGCAGCTGGGGGGAAGGGGCTTTCTTT. Encoded protein: CASSWGEGAFF.